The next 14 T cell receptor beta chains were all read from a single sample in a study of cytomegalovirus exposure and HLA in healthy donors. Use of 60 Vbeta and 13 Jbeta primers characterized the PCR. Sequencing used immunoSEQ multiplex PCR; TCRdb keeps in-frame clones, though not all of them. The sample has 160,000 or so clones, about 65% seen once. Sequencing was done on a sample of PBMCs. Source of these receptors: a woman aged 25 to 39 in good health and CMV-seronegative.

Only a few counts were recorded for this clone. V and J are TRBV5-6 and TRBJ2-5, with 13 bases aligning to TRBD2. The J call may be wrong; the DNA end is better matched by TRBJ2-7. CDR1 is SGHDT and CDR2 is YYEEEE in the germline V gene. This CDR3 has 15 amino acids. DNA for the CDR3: TGTGCCAGCAGCCGACTAGCGGGGGGTACCTACGAGCAGTACTTC. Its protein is CASSRLAGGTYEQYF.

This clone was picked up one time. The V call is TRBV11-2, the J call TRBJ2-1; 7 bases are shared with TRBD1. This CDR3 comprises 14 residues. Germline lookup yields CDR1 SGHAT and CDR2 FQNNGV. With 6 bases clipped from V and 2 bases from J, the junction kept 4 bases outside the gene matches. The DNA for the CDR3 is TGTGCCAGCAGGTCCGGGACAGCCTACAATGAGCAGTTCTTC. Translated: CASRSGTAYNEQFF.

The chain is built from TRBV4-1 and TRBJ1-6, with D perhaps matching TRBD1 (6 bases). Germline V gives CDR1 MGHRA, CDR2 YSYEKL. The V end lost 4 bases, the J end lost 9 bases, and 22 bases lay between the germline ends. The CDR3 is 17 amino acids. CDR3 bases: TGCGCCAGCAGCCGGGATTTACAGGGATTACGCGGTTCACCCCTCCACTTT. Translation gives CASSRDLQGLRGSPLHF.

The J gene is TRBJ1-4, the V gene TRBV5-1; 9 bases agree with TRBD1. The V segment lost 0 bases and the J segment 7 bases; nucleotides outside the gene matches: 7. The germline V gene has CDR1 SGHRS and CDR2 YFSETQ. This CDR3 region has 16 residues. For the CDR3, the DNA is TGCGCCAGCAGCTTGGCCGGGGGGACAGGGAGTGAAAAACTGTTTTTT. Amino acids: CASSLAGGTGSEKLFF.

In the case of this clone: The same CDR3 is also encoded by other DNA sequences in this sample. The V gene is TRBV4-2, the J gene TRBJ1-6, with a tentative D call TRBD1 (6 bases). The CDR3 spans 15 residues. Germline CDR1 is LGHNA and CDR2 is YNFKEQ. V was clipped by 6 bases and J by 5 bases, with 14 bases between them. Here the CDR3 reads CASRQGPQDNSPLHF. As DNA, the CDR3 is TGTGCCAGCAGACAGGGCCCACAAGATAATTCACCCCTCCACTTT.

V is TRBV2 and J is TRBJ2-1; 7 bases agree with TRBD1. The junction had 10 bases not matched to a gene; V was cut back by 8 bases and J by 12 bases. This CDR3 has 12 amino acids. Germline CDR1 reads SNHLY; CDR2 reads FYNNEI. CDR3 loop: CASGGTGARQFF. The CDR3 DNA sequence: TGTGCCAGCGGCGGAACAGGGGCACGGCAGTTCTTC.

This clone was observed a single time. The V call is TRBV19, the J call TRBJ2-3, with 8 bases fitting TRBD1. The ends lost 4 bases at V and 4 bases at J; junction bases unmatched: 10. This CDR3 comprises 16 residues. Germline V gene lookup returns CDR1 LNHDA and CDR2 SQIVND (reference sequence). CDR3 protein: CASSTFGQGAADTQYF. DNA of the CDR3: TGTGCCAGTAGTACCTTCGGGCAGGGGGCAGCAGATACGCAGTATTTT.

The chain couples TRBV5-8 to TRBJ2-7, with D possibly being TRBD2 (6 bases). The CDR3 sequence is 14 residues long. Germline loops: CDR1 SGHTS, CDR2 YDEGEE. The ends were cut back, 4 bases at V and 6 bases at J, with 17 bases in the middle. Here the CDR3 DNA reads TGTGCCAGCAGCGCGGGTCGGGGGTTGGGCGAGCAGTACTTC. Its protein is CASSAGRGLGEQYF.

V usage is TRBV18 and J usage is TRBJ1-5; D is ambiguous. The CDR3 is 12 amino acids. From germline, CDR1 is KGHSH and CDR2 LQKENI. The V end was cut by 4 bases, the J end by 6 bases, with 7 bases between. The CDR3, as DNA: TGTGCCAGCTCACGCCTAGGTCAGCCCCAGCATTTT. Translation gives CASSRLGQPQHF.

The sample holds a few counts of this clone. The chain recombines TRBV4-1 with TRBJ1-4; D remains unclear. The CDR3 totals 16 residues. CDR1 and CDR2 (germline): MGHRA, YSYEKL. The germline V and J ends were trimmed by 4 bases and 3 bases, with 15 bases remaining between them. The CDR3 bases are TGCGCCAGCAGCCGACAAAGAGGGTTTTCTAATGAAAAACTGTTTTTT. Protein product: CASSRQRGFSNEKLFF.

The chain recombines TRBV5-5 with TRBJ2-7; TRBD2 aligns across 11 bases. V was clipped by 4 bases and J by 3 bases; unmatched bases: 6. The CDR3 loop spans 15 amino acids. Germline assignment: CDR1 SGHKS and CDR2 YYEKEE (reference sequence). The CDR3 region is CASSTLAGGHYEQYF. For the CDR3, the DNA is TGTGCCAGCAGCACCCTAGCGGGGGGCCACTACGAGCAGTACTTC.

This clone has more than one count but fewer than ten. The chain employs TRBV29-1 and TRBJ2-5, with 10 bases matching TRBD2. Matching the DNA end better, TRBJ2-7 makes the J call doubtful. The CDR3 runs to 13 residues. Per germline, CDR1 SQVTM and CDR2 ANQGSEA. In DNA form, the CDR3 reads TGCAGCGTTGTGCCAGCGGGAGGGTACGAGCAGTACTTC. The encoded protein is CSVVPAGGYEQYF.

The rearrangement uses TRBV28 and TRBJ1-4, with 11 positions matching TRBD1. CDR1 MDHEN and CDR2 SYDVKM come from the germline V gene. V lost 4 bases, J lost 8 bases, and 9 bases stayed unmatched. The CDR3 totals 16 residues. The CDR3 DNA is TGTGCCAGCAGTTCGTCAGGACAGGGGGCAGACGAAAAACTGTTTTTT. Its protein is CASSSSGQGADEKLFF.

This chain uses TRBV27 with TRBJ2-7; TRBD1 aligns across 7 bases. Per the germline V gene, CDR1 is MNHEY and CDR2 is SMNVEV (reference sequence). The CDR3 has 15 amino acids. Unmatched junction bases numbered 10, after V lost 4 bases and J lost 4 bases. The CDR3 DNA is TGTGCCAGCAGTTCCCAGGGCAGGGGGAAGTACGAGCAGTACTTC. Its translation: CASSSQGRGKYEQYF.